This entry describes one TCR beta chain. These data come from a study of blood T cell repertoires in COVID-19. On the study more broadly: In each case, the material was cDNA or gDNA derived from T cells, B-cell-depleted T cells, or PBMCs.

Per the germline V gene, CDR1 is LNHDA and CDR2 is SQIVND (reference sequence). The CDR3 is 17 amino acids. V lost 5 bases, J lost 5 bases, and 10 bases stayed unmatched. Original analysis: Estimates of nucleated cell counts were drawn from the amplification of reference gene primers. Sequencing was performed with immunoSEQ multiplex PCR; in TCRdb, only in-frame clones are kept and a portion is missing. That table is the source of V, J and clone size, and D and trimming were worked out from the DNA. The repertoire consists of a few hundred thousand clones, with roughly 80% occurring once and the leading ten covering less than 3.5%.

The chain links TRBV19 to TRBJ2-1, with 12 bases matching TRBD2. This TCR derives from a woman aged 18-29 years with acute or convalescent COVID-19. Sequencing was performed on peripheral blood. This CDR3 is CASSSRLAGEIDNEQFF. For the CDR3, the DNA is TGTGCCAGTAGTTCAAGACTAGCGGGAGAAATCGACAATGAGCAGTTCTTC.